Below are 14 T cell receptor beta chains sequenced from a single sample in a study of blood T cell repertoires in COVID-19. Sequencing was performed with immunoSEQ multiplex PCR; in TCRdb, only in-frame clones are kept and a portion is missing. The sample holds around 140,000 clones, about 83% seen once. The sample was PBMCs or T cells enriched from blood (not recorded which). The receptors come from a woman aged 45-60 years with acute COVID-19.

The genes are TRBV11-2 and TRBJ2-7, with D maybe TRBD2 (6 bases). The length of the CDR3 is 15 residues. Germline CDR1 SGHAT, CDR2 FQNNGV. Trimming cost V 5 bases and J 0 bases, with 14 bases left between them. CDR3 coding DNA: TGTGCCAGCAGCCCAAGCCCGGAGGGCTCCTACGAGCAGTACTTC. This translates into CASSPSPEGSYEQYF.

The chain is built from TRBV2 and TRBJ2-5; possibly TRBD1 for D (6 bases). The CDR3 has 12 amino acids. The germline CDR1 and CDR2 sequences are SNHLY and FYNNEI. Trimming took 4 bases from V and 10 from J, leaving 13 bases between them. As DNA, the CDR3 is TGTGCCAGCAGTGGAGGGACAACCGGCCAGTACTTC. It yields the protein CASSGGTTGQYF.

This chain uses TRBV28 with TRBJ1-2, with 9 positions matching TRBD1. The CDR3 has 16 residues. The V segment lost 3 bases and the J segment 5 bases; nucleotides outside the gene matches: 10. CDR1 and CDR2 (germline): MDHEN, SYDVKM. CDR3 sequence reads: CASSFPPDRGGYGYTF. CDR3 in DNA: TGTGCCAGCAGTTTTCCGCCAGACAGGGGGGGGTATGGCTACACCTTC.

The chain recombines TRBV6-7 with TRBJ2-1, with 9 bases that match TRBD2. TRBV6-7 has ORF status, its function being uncertain. This CDR3 has 22 residues. V lost 2 bases, J lost 5 bases, and 25 bases stayed unmatched. The CDR3 bases are TGTGCCAGCAGTTACACAGACCAATATCAAGGTCCCCTTTGCGGGAGGGACAATGAGCAGTTCTTC. It translates to CASSYTDQYQGPLCGRDNEQFF.

This clone was counted between two and nine times. The chain links TRBV28 to TRBJ2-3; D gene unclear. CDR1 and CDR2 from the germline V gene are MDHEN and SYDVKM. V was shortened by 3 bases and J by 8 bases, with 6 bases between the two germline ends. CDR3 length equals 11 residues. The DNA of the CDR3 is TGTGCCAGCAGTTTCGGGTTTACGCAGTATTTT. Amino acids: CASSFGFTQYF.

The V and J genes are TRBV2 and TRBJ1-3, with D possibly TRBD1 on 6 matching bases. Trimming cost V 7 bases and J 0 bases, with 13 bases left between them. Per the germline V gene, CDR1 is SNHLY and CDR2 is FYNNEI. The CDR3 consists of 15 residues. The CDR3 loop reads CASKRDTGSGNTIYF. The CDR3 bases are TGTGCCAGCAAGAGGGACACCGGCTCTGGAAACACCATATATTTT. Together with reference TRBV2 and TRBJ1-3, the CDR3 gives the full variable domain: EPEVTQTPSHQVTQMGQEVILRCVPISNHLYFYWYRQILGQKVEFLVSFYNNEISEKSEIFDDQFSVERPDGSNFTLKIRSTKLEDSAMYFCASKRDTGSGNTIYFGEGSWLTVV.

This clone was counted only a few times. The chain has TRBV4-2 and TRBJ2-1; perhaps TRBD2 as D (6 bases). V was cut by 3 bases and J by 9 bases, with 12 bases left in between. There are 13 residues in the CDR3. Germline CDR1 LGHNA, CDR2 YNFKEQ. Written as DNA, the CDR3 is TGTGCCAGCAGCCATCTATCGGGAGTTGAGCAGTTCTTC. Residues: CASSHLSGVEQFF.

In DNA form, the CDR3 reads TGTGCCAGTAGTATTGGGGGGACAGTTGGTAGTCAGCCCCAGCATTTT. This sequence encodes CASSIGGTVGSQPQHF. The chain employs TRBV19 and TRBJ1-5, with TRBD1 identical over 7 bases. Losses at the gene ends were 3 bases for V and 6 bases for J; bases not matched to a gene: 11. This CDR3 region has 16 residues. Germline CDR1 is LNHDA and CDR2 is SQIVND (reference sequence). The variable domain in full, with the rest retrieved from reference TRBV19 and TRBJ1-5, is DGGITQSPKYLFRKEGQNVTLSCEQNLNHDAMYWYRQDPGQGLRLIYYSQIVNDFQKGDIAEGYSVSREKKESFPLTVTSAQKNPTAFYLCASSIGGTVGSQPQHFGDGTRLSIL.

The V and J genes are TRBV19 and TRBJ2-3; 11 bases are shared with TRBD2. Trimming took 3 bases from V and 4 from J; bases not matched to a gene: 3. Germline assignment: CDR1 LNHDA and CDR2 SQIVND (reference sequence). This CDR3 has 15 residues. CDR3 region: CASSITSGSADTQYF. CDR3 in DNA: TGTGCCAGTAGTATCACTAGCGGGAGTGCAGATACGCAGTATTTT.

This clone was recorded only once. This chain connects TRBV24-1 to TRBJ2-1, with TRBD2 identical over 7 bases. This CDR3 comprises 16 residues. Germline assignment: CDR1 KGHDR and CDR2 SFDVKD. The V gene end was trimmed by 3 bases and the J gene end by 2 bases; junction bases not matched to a gene: 6. The CDR3 loop is CATSDPKAGTYNEQFF. The DNA of the CDR3 is TGTGCCACCAGTGATCCAAAAGCGGGAACCTACAATGAGCAGTTCTTC.

The chain is built from TRBV2 and TRBJ2-1; 8 nucleotides align to TRBD1. CDR1 is SNHLY and CDR2 is FYNNEI in the germline V gene. J lost 4 bases, V lost 5 bases, and 4 bases had no gene match. CDR3 size: 14 residues. The CDR3 DNA sequence: TGTGCCAGCAGTCTCGGGACAGGTTACAATGAGCAGTTCTTC. Translation: CASSLGTGYNEQFF.

The chain links TRBV4-3 to TRBJ1-2; 9 bases fit TRBD1. Germline CDR1 reads LGHNA; CDR2 reads YSLEER. Trimming at V came to 4 bases and at J to 10 bases, leaving 10 bases not matched to a gene. The CDR3 spans 14 residues. CDR3 sequence reads: CASSPTRTGDDYTF. The DNA of the CDR3 is TGCGCCAGCAGCCCCACCCGGACAGGGGATGACTACACCTTC.

The chain combines TRBV30 with TRBJ1-3; TRBD1 might be the D (5 bases). Germline V gene sequence: CDR1 GTSNPN, CDR2 SVGIG (reference sequence). The germline V and J ends were trimmed by 0 bases and 2 bases, with 11 bases remaining between them. The CDR3 loop spans 15 amino acids. The CDR3 is CAWSVWSGTGNTIYF. The DNA of the CDR3 is TGTGCCTGGAGTGTATGGTCAGGGACTGGAAACACCATATATTTT.

The chain combines TRBV4-1 with TRBJ2-6, with D unclear. With 3 bases removed from V and 0 bases from J, the gap between germline ends came to 15 bases. CDR1 is MGHRA, CDR2 YSYEKL, per germline. This CDR3 comprises 18 residues. The CDR3 protein is CASSHLIGPGSGANVLTF. CDR3 sequence (DNA): TGCGCCAGCAGCCACCTAATAGGTCCGGGCTCTGGGGCCAACGTCCTGACTTTC.